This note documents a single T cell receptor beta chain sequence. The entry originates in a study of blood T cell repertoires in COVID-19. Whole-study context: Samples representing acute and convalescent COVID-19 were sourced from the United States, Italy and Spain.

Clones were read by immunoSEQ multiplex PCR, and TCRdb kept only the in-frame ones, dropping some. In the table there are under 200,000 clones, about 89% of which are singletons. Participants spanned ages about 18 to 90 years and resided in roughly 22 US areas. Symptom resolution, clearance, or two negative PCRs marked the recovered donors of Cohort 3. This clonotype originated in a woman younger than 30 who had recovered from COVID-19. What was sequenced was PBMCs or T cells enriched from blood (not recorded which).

The CDR3 coding sequence is TGTGCCAGTAGTATCGGTGGCAAGCGGAACATTCAGTACTTC. Protein sequence: CASSIGGKRNIQYF. This chain connects TRBV19 to TRBJ2-4; a weak D match, TRBD2 (5 bases). Germline assignment: CDR1 LNHDA and CDR2 SQIVND (reference sequence). V lost 3 bases to trimming and J lost 7 bases, with 13 bases between them. The CDR3 is made up of 14 amino acids.